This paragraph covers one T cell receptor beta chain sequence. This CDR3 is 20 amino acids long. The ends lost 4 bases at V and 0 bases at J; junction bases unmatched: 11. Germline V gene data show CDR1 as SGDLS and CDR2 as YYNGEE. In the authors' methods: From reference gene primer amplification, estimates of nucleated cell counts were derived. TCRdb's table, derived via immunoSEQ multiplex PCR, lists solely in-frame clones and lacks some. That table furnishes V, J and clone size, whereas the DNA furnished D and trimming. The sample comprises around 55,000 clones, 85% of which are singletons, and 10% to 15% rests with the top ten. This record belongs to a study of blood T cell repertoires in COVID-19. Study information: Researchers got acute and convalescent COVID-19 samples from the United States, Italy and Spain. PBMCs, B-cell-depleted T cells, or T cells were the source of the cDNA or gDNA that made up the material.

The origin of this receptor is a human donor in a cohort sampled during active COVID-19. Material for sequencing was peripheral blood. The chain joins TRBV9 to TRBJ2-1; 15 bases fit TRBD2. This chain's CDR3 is CASSKAGTSGRKSSYNEQFF. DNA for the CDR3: TGTGCCAGCAGCAAGGCAGGGACTAGCGGGAGGAAGAGCTCCTACAATGAGCAGTTCTTC.